A single sample is the source of the 11 T cell receptor beta chains below, sequenced in a study of blood T cell repertoires in COVID-19. Profiling relied on immunoSEQ multiplex PCR, and the TCRdb table lists in-frame clones only, not all of them. The sample gives 250,000 to 350,000 clones, roughly 89% of which show up once; 3% is in the top ten. Sequenced input: peripheral blood. The receptors stem from a woman between 25 and 40 years old with active or convalescent COVID-19.

The V and J genes are TRBV5-8 and TRBJ1-3; D is unclear. This CDR3 is built from 14 residues. CDR1 is SGHTS, CDR2 YDEGEE, per germline. With 8 bases removed from V and 0 bases from J, the gap between germline ends came to 12 bases. The CDR3 loop reads CASTVTVSGNTIYF. The CDR3 DNA is TGTGCCAGTACTGTTACCGTCTCTGGAAACACCATATATTTT.

This rearrangement joins TRBV4-3 to TRBJ1-2, with 10 bases aligning to TRBD1. V lost 3 bases to trimming and J lost 8 bases; unmatched junction nucleotides: 6. The CDR3 contains 14 residues. Germline-derived CDR1 and CDR2 are LGHNA and YSLEER. The CDR3 DNA reads as TGCGCCAGCAGCCAGGCGACAGGGGGCATCGGCTACACCTTC. Translation gives CASSQATGGIGYTF.

This chain uses TRBV9 with TRBJ1-2; weak D call: TRBD1 (6 bases). V shed 0 bases and J shed 7 bases, with 10 bases lying between them. Germline assignment: CDR1 SGDLS and CDR2 YYNGEE. There are 13 residues in the CDR3. CDR3 amino acids: CASSVVGAGGYTF. CDR3 DNA sequence: TGTGCCAGCAGCGTAGTGGGGGCGGGTGGCTACACCTTC.

The chain uses TRBV28 and TRBJ1-2; no definite D call. V lost 4 bases, J lost 2 bases, and 5 bases lay in between. The CDR3 has 12 amino acids. Germline V CDR1 and CDR2: MDHEN, SYDVKM. The CDR3 spells CASSSKNYGYTF. The CDR3 DNA reads as TGTGCCAGCAGTTCCAAAAACTATGGCTACACCTTC.

The chain couples TRBV5-1 to TRBJ1-1; unclear D gene. The CDR3 spans 13 residues. V dropped 4 bases and J dropped 0 bases, with 7 bases sitting between them. Looked up from germline, CDR1 is SGHRS and CDR2 is YFSETQ. The CDR3 DNA reads TGCGCCAGCAGCGATACAATGAACACTGAAGCTTTCTTT. It encodes CASSDTMNTEAFF.

This clone turned up a few times. The chain is built from TRBV30 and TRBJ1-5, with 8 bases aligning to TRBD1. The V gene's germline CDR1 is GTSNPN and CDR2 SVGIG (reference sequence). This CDR3 contains 15 residues. Trimming at V came to 1 base and at J to 4 bases, leaving 6 bases not matched to a gene. CDR3 sequence reads: CAWSDGQGPNQPQHF. CDR3 nucleotides: TGTGCCTGGAGTGACGGACAGGGCCCAAATCAGCCCCAGCATTTT.

This clone was seen a few times. The chain employs TRBV25-1 and TRBJ1-6, with TRBD1 as a possible D gene (5 bases). Germline lookup yields CDR1 MGHDK and CDR2 SYGVNS. Deletions cut 6 bases from V and 10 bases from J, with 13 bases between. The CDR3 consists of 13 residues. CDR3 DNA: TGTGCCAGCAGGTGGGGGGACGGCTCACCCCTCCACTTT. As protein: CASRWGDGSPLHF.

The chain is built from TRBV11-2 and TRBJ2-3; 12 nucleotides align to TRBD2. V lost 4 bases to trimming and J lost 3 bases; unmatched junction nucleotides: 2. This CDR3 spans 15 amino acids. CDR1 and CDR2 (germline): SGHAT, FQNNGV. The DNA for the CDR3 is TGTGCCAGCAGCTCTGGACTAGCGGGGACAGATACGCAGTATTTT. It yields the protein CASSSGLAGTDTQYF.

The V call is TRBV6-1, the J call TRBJ1-1, with unresolved D. Germline assignment: CDR1 MNHNS and CDR2 SASEGT. V was shortened by 3 bases and J by 2 bases, with 13 bases between the two germline ends. The CDR3 spans 15 residues. The CDR3 DNA reads TGTGCCAGCAGTGAGCTGGGCGTTGTAAACACTGAAGCTTTCTTT. It is translated as CASSELGVVNTEAFF.

V usage is TRBV6-1 and J usage is TRBJ2-3; TRBD2 aligns across 8 bases. The germline gives CDR1 MNHNS, CDR2 SASEGT. The CDR3 sequence is 16 residues long. V trimming: 1 base; J trimming: 4 bases; junction bases outside the gene matches: 7. This CDR3 is CASSEGAGGGADTQYF. CDR3 in DNA: TGTGCCAGCAGTGAAGGCGCGGGGGGCGGGGCAGATACGCAGTATTTT.

V is TRBV4-2 and J is TRBJ1-6, with D hard to call. V shed 2 bases and J shed 1 base, with 12 bases lying between them. The CDR3 contains 17 residues. The germline V gene encodes CDR1 LGHNA and CDR2 YNFKEQ. The CDR3 spells CASSQSWRNSYNSPLHF. The CDR3 coding sequence is TGTGCCAGCAGCCAAAGCTGGAGGAATTCCTATAATTCACCCCTCCACTTT.